The 20 T cell receptor beta chains listed next were all sequenced from one sample in a study of T cell responses to AZD1222 COVID-19 vaccine (dated by TCRdb to 2020 to 2023). Library prep was done by the immunoSEQ multiplex PCR assay. Sourced from immuneACCESS, this table was stored by TCRdb with only in-frame sequences that have V and J called. A share of the clones is absent; for the studies checked, an unresolved V gene accounts for under half, and the remainder has no known explanation. Within this sample are some 170,000 clones, with under 95% of them counted one time only. The ten largest account for less than 1.3% of the sample. What this sample's time point label stands for: about 28 days (+/-7) after the second vaccine dose. The sequences come from peripheral blood, collected 28 days after the second AZD1222 dose. The receptors derive from an adult who received the AZD1222 COVID-19 vaccine.

V and J are TRBV27 and TRBJ1-1; 7 bases map to TRBD1. The V gene end was trimmed by 4 bases and the J gene end by 1 base; junction bases not matched to a gene: 3. The CDR3 loop spans 14 amino acids. CDR1 and CDR2 from the germline V gene are MNHEY and SMNVEV (reference sequence). CDR3 DNA sequence: TGTGCCAGCAGTTACAGGGGATGGAACACTGAAGCTTTCTTT. Encoded protein: CASSYRGWNTEAFF.

This clone appeared once. The gene calls are TRBV4-1 and TRBJ1-5; D is unclear. The CDR3 extends over 14 amino acids. V lost 5 bases and J lost 3, with 11 bases in between. Germline V gene lookup returns CDR1 MGHRA and CDR2 YSYEKL. CDR3 DNA: TGCGCCAGCAGCTATGACACCGCCAATCAGCCCCAGCATTTT. Its protein is CASSYDTANQPQHF.

This clone was seen once. J is TRBJ2-1 and V is TRBV6-5; possible D gene TRBD2, 5 bases. The germline CDR1 and CDR2 sequences are MNHEY and SVGAGI. The CDR3 extends over 13 amino acids. With 4 bases removed from V and 4 bases from J, the gap between germline ends came to 8 bases. This CDR3 reads CASSFSAYNEQFF. The CDR3 DNA sequence: TGTGCCAGCAGTTTTAGCGCGTACAATGAGCAGTTCTTC.

The chain links TRBV5-4 to TRBJ1-1, with unresolved D. The germline V gene encodes CDR1 SGHNT and CDR2 YYREEE (reference sequence). The CDR3 has 15 amino acids. The V gene lost 3 bases and the J gene lost 1 base, with 13 bases spanning the gap. CDR3 region: CASSSEGEWNTEAFF. CDR3 bases: TGTGCCAGCAGCTCGGAGGGTGAGTGGAACACTGAAGCTTTCTTT.

This clone was counted a single time. The chain is built from TRBV30 and TRBJ1-1; D gene ambiguous. The CDR3 is made up of 12 amino acids. V lost 2 bases to trimming and J lost 6 bases, with 10 bases between them. Germline-derived CDR1 and CDR2 are GTSNPN and SVGIG (reference sequence). This CDR3 is CAWSRGRAEAFF. The CDR3 DNA reads TGTGCCTGGAGTAGAGGGAGGGCTGAAGCTTTCTTT. Together with reference TRBV30 and TRBJ1-1, the CDR3 gives the full variable domain: SQTIHQWPATLVQPVGSPLSLECTVEGTSNPNLYWYRQAAGRGLQLLFYSVGIGQISSEVPQNLSASRPQDRQFILSSKKLLLSDSGFYLCAWSRGRAEAFFGQGTRLTVV.

The genes are TRBV9 and TRBJ2-3; TRBD2 agrees at 9 bases. The J segment lost 2 bases and the V segment lost 4 bases, leaving 8 bases of the junction unmatched. CDR1 and CDR2 (germline): SGDLS, YYNGEE. The CDR3 extends over 16 amino acids. CDR3 in DNA: TGTGCCAGCAGCTCACGCGGGGGGGGCCTCACAGATACGCAGTATTTT. This translates into CASSSRGGGLTDTQYF.

This clone was observed a few times. V usage is TRBV5-1 and J usage is TRBJ1-3; tentative D call: TRBD1 (5 bases). V lost 0 bases and J lost 7, with 11 bases in between. The CDR3 sequence is 14 residues long. Germline V gene data show CDR1 as SGHRS and CDR2 as YFSETQ. CDR3 bases: TGCGCCAGCAGCTTGGATGACAGTTCTAACACCATATATTTT. Its translation is CASSLDDSSNTIYF.

V usage is TRBV6-5 and J usage is TRBJ1-2, with a weak D call TRBD1 (5 bases). The CDR3 is 14 residues long. CDR1 and CDR2 (germline): MNHEY, SVGAGI. The germline V and J ends were trimmed by 3 bases and 0 bases, with 8 bases remaining between them. CDR3 nucleotides: TGTGCCAGCAGTTATGACAGAACTAACTATGGCTACACCTTC. Protein: CASSYDRTNYGYTF.

The rearrangement uses TRBV2 and TRBJ1-2; D uncertain. V was shortened by 7 bases and J by 2 bases, with 5 bases between the two germline ends. Looked up from germline, CDR1 is SNHLY and CDR2 is FYNNEI. The CDR3 consists of 11 residues. The CDR3 here is CASIPNYGYTF. Here the CDR3 DNA reads TGTGCCAGCATTCCAAACTATGGCTACACCTTC.

V usage is TRBV3-1 (or the pseudogene TRBV3-2) and J usage is TRBJ2-2, with D possibly matching TRBD1 (6 bases). Trimming removed 1 base at V and 0 bases at J, with 12 bases between. CDR3 size: 17 residues. The germline V gene has CDR1 LGHDT and CDR2 YNNKEL (reference sequence). Here the CDR3 DNA reads TGTGCCAGCAGCCAAGTTCGGGACACCGCGAACACCGGGGAGCTGTTTTTT. It is translated as CASSQVRDTANTGELFF.

The V and J genes are TRBV14 and TRBJ1-6; tentatively, D is TRBD1 (5 bases). The germline V and J ends were trimmed by 3 bases and 9 bases, with 12 bases remaining between them. Germline CDR1 SGHDN, CDR2 FVKESK. The CDR3 runs to 14 residues. CDR3 nucleotides: TGTGCCAGCAGCCACAGGGATTTGGGTTCACCCCTCCACTTT. It codes for CASSHRDLGSPLHF.

The chain joins TRBV10-2 to TRBJ2-6; unclear D gene. The CDR3 contains 13 residues. The V gene lost 4 bases and the J gene lost 0 bases, with 1 base spanning the gap. Germline CDR1 reads WSHSY; CDR2 reads SAAADI. CDR3 residues: CASSASGANVLTF. In DNA, the CDR3 is TGCGCCAGCAGTGCCTCTGGGGCCAACGTCCTGACTTTC.

V gene TRBV11-2 combines with J gene TRBJ2-3; D remains ambiguous. CDR3 length equals 13 residues. The germline CDR1 and CDR2 sequences are SGHAT and FQNNGV. V was clipped by 5 bases and J by 5 bases, with 11 bases between them. The CDR3 nucleotides are TGTGCCAGCAGCCTAGGGTGGAAAGATACGCAGTATTTT. Translated: CASSLGWKDTQYF.

This rearrangement joins TRBV10-3 to TRBJ1-3, with 8 bases aligning to TRBD1. The CDR3 loop spans 14 amino acids. J lost 1 base, V lost 7 bases, and 3 bases had no gene match. Germline-derived CDR1 and CDR2 are ENHRY and SYGVKD. CDR3 sequence reads: CAIMQGASGNTIYF. CDR3 coding DNA: TGTGCCATCATGCAGGGGGCATCTGGAAACACCATATATTTT.

The chain couples TRBV5-1 to TRBJ2-3; 8 bases align to TRBD1. The V gene end was trimmed by 0 bases and the J gene end by 3 bases; junction bases not matched to a gene: 3. This CDR3 has 15 residues. The germline V gene has CDR1 SGHRS and CDR2 YFSETQ. CDR3 sequence: CASSLATGETDTQYF. The CDR3 DNA reads as TGCGCCAGCAGCTTGGCGACAGGGGAGACAGATACGCAGTATTTT.

The chain links TRBV6-5 to TRBJ2-1; 7 bases are a match to TRBD1. The V gene's germline CDR1 is MNHEY and CDR2 SVGAGI. There are 14 residues in the CDR3. With V trimmed by 6 bases and J by 6 bases, 8 bases remained unmatched. The CDR3 DNA is TGTGCCAGCAGACTTCCGAGACAGGGCAATGAGCAGTTCTTC. As protein: CASRLPRQGNEQFF.

The gene calls are TRBV21-1 and TRBJ1-4. TRBV21-1 is described as a pseudogene. The CDR3 contains 11 residues. CDR3 in amino acids: CASTGGEKLFF. The DNA of the CDR3 is TGTGCCAGCACCGGCGGTGAAAAACTGTTTTTT.

The chain has TRBV4-1 and TRBJ2-7; TRBD1 is a possible D gene (5 bases). Trimming pared 0 bases from V and 5 bases from J, leaving 17 bases between. This CDR3 spans 16 amino acids. Germline V CDR1 and CDR2: MGHRA, YSYEKL. CDR3 sequence: CASSQESRALLDEQYF. CDR3 DNA sequence: TGCGCCAGCAGCCAAGAGAGCAGGGCCCTTCTGGACGAGCAGTACTTC.

The genes are TRBV6-5 and TRBJ2-3, with 9 bases identical to TRBD2. CDR3 length: 14 residues. CDR1 and CDR2 (germline): MNHEY, SVGAGI. V lost 1 base to trimming and J lost 5 bases; unmatched junction nucleotides: 1. This chain's CDR3 is CASSYLAGEDTQYF. The CDR3 DNA follows: TGTGCCAGCAGTTACTTAGCGGGGGAAGATACGCAGTATTTT.

The gene calls are TRBV19 and TRBJ2-5; D assignment may be TRBD1 or TRBD2 (6 bases each). The CDR3 covers 12 residues. V was clipped by 10 bases and J by 5 bases, with 14 bases between them. Germline CDR1 and CDR2: LNHDA and SQIVND (reference sequence). The CDR3 here is CATRQAGETQYF. The CDR3 coding sequence is TGTGCCACCAGACAGGCGGGGGAGACCCAGTACTTC. The variable domain in full, with the rest retrieved from reference TRBV19 and TRBJ2-5, is DGGITQSPKYLFRKEGQNVTLSCEQNLNHDAMYWYRQDPGQGLRLIYYSQIVNDFQKGDIAEGYSVSREKKESFPLTVTSAQKNPTAFYLCATRQAGETQYFGPGTRLLVL.